The 5 T cell receptor beta chains below were found in one sample sequenced in a study of blood T cells in healthy people across ages. A J-beta primer mix and a sample-barcoded 5' primer were used in a second PCR of roughly 7 to 12 cycles. TCRdb reprocessed the 5' RACE reads via MiXCR and lists one record per CDR3 protein. The sample yields about 780,000 distinct CDR3 sequences, 35% to 50% seen once. Input material: blood. The receptors stem from a man older than 75 in good health.

Concerning this clonotype: At one boundary the junction diverges from the germline segment, which might be a read error. The CDR3 coding sequence is TGTGTCAGCAGCGCTGGGACTAGCGGGAAGATTACGCAGTATTTT. Its translation: CVSSAGTSGKITQYF. The rearrangement joins TRBV12-3 or TRBV12-4 to TRBJ2-3, with 13 nucleotides matching TRBD2. The CDR3 sequence is 15 residues long.

This chain connects TRBV20-1 to TRBJ2-4; 7 bases line up with TRBD2. The J call may be wrong; the DNA end is better matched by TRBJ2-7. The CDR3 has 15 residues. Looked up from germline, CDR1 is DFQATT and CDR2 is SNEGSKA (reference sequence). The CDR3 is CSARDPGGGPYEQYF. In DNA form, the CDR3 reads TGCAGTGCTAGAGATCCCGGGGGAGGGCCTTACGAGCAGTACTTC.

This clonotype was counted a few times. This chain uses TRBV20-1 with TRBJ2-5; maybe TRBD2 (5 bases). The germline gives CDR1 DFQATT, CDR2 SNEGSKA (reference sequence). CDR3 length equals 12 residues. The germline V and J ends were trimmed by 6 bases and 5 bases, with 13 bases remaining between them. The CDR3 region has the DNA TGCAGTGCCAGGACTCAGCGGGAGACCCAGTACTTC. Its translation is CSARTQRETQYF.

This clonotype was observed a handful of times. The V call is TRBV5-1, the J call TRBJ1-1; D is unclear. The CDR3 sequence is 13 residues long. Germline loops: CDR1 SGHRS, CDR2 YFSETQ. V was shortened by 3 bases and J by 0 bases, with 6 bases between the two germline ends. The CDR3 region is CASSSRLNTEAFF. CDR3 DNA sequence: TGCGCCAGCAGCTCAAGATTGAACACTGAAGCTTTCTTT.

The V gene is TRBV2, the J gene TRBJ2-3; the D gene is possibly TRBD2 (6 bases). V was clipped by 7 bases and J by 2 bases, with 16 bases between them. The CDR3 runs 15 residues. Germline V lookup: CDR1 SNHLY, CDR2 FYNNEI. This CDR3 reads CASKTRDSPTDTQYF. DNA for the CDR3: TGTGCCAGCAAGACCCGGGACTCTCCCACAGATACGCAGTATTTT. The whole variable domain, filled in from reference TRBV2 and TRBJ2-3, reads EPEVTQTPSHQVTQMGQEVILRCVPISNHLYFYWYRQILGQKVEFLVSFYNNEISEKSEIFDDQFSVERPDGSNFTLKIRSTKLEDSAMYFCASKTRDSPTDTQYFGPGTRLTVL.